The rows below give T cell receptor beta chains drawn from one sample of a study of response to subunit inactivated influenza vaccine. TCRdb called the RT-PCR reads again in MiXCR, with one record for every CDR3 protein. This sample has more than 700,000 distinct CDR3 sequences, with roughly 20% found just once. Here the sequenced sample was PBMCs from blood, taken approximately 5 days after vaccination. The receptors shown here come from a man aged 50 or older who received an inactivated influenza vaccine. CDR3s include the opening cysteine and the closing phenylalanine or tryptophan. The D gene is left open where the match is weak. Clone size, where shown, is once, few, many, or a class for clones that have expanded.

d_call j_call clone_size v_call cdr3_nt cdr3_aa
NA TRBJ1-5 few TRBV5-1 TGCGCCAGCAGCTTAAGCCCAGGGGATCAGCCCCAGCATTTT CASSLSPGDQPQHF
TRBD1 TRBJ2-1 few TRBV20-1 TGCAGTGCTAGAGGCCACCTCCTAGGGACAGATTACAATGAGCAGTTCTTC CSARGHLLGTDYNEQFF
TRBD1 TRBJ2-7 few TRBV20-1 TGCAGTGCCGGTAGCGGACAGGGAACCTACGAGCAGTACTTC CSAGSGQGTYEQYF
NA TRBJ2-3 NA TRBV6-2/TRBV6-3 TGTGCCAGCACGGACTGGAACACAGATACGCAGTATTTT CASTDWNTDTQYF
TRBD1 TRBJ1-4 many TRBV5-6 TGTGCCAGCAGCTCTACCCAGGGGGAAGATTTCGTTCATAATGAAAAACTGTTTTTT CASSSTQGEDFVHNEKLFF
NA TRBJ2-3 few TRBV27 TGTGCCAGCAGTTTATCGCACAGAAGCACAGATACGCAGTATTTT CASSLSHRSTDTQYF
NA TRBJ2-7 NA TRBV27 TGTGCCAGCAGTTTAATCGGGAGTACCCACCCCTACGAGCAGTACTTC CASSLIGSTHPYEQYF
TRBD2 TRBJ2-3 few TRBV20-1 TGCAGTGCTAGAGGATCCCTGGCTAAGCGGGGGCACTCAGATACGCAGTATTTT CSARGSLAKRGHSDTQYF
NA TRBJ1-1 few TRBV20-1 TGCAGTGCTACTAACACTGAAGCTTTCTTT CSATNTEAFF
NA TRBJ1-1 NA TRBV4-3 TGCGCCAGCAGCCAACTCGGAAGGAACACTGAAGCTTTCTTT CASSQLGRNTEAFF
NA TRBJ2-5 NA TRBV14 TGTGCCAGCAGCCAAGCCCCCAGGGGGGAAGCAGAGACCCAGTACTTC CASSQAPRGEAETQYF
TRBD2 TRBJ2-1 NA TRBV7-6 TGTGCCAGCAGCCTCGGGACTAGCGGGAGTCTCAACAATGAGCAGTTCTTC CASSLGTSGSLNNEQFF
TRBD2 TRBJ2-1 few TRBV15 TGTGCCACCAGCAAAGGACTAGCGGCCTACAATGAGCAGTTCTTC CATSKGLAAYNEQFF
NA TRBJ2-3 NA TRBV6-1 TGTGCCAGCACATCCCCCAGTAGCACAGATACGCAGTATTTT CASTSPSSTDTQYF
TRBD2 TRBJ2-1 NA TRBV4-2 TGTGCCAGCAGCCAGGGCTCGGGGGGAATAAACAATGAGCAGTTCTTC CASSQGSGGINNEQFF
NA TRBJ1-1 few TRBV4-1 TGCGCCAGCAGCCAAGATGTGGGGGAAAGTACTGAAGCTTTCTTT CASSQDVGESTEAFF
NA TRBJ1-4 many TRBV4-3 TGCGCCAGCAGCCAAGTAGGGCAGTCTGGTAATGAAAAACTGTTTTTT CASSQVGQSGNEKLFF
NA TRBJ2-1 many TRBV29-1 TGCAGCGTTGAAGATGGGACAACGGACTACAATGAGCAGTTCTTC CSVEDGTTDYNEQFF
NA TRBJ1-2 few TRBV20-1 TGCAGTGCTAGAAGCGGCCCGGAGGGCTACACCTTC CSARSGPEGYTF
NA TRBJ2-1 few TRBV5-1 TGCGCCAGCAGCTTAACACAGAACTCCTACAATGAGCAGTTCTTC CASSLTQNSYNEQFF
TRBD2 TRBJ2-1 many TRBV20-1 TGCAGTGCAACCCCGCCGCGGGGGTCCAATGAGCAGTTCTTC CSATPPRGSNEQFF
TRBD2 TRBJ2-5 NA TRBV4-1 TGCGCCAGCAGCCTGCCAAAGACCAGACTAGCGGGAGGCCCGTACCAAGAGACCCAGTACTTC CASSLPKTRLAGGPYQETQYF
TRBD2 TRBJ2-1 few TRBV9 TGTGCCAGCAGCGTAGTCGGACTAGCGGGAGTCAATGAGCAGTTCTTC CASSVVGLAGVNEQFF
NA TRBJ2-5 many TRBV29-1 TGCAGCGCCTCAACCCACTACCAGTACCAAGAGACCCAGTACTTC CSASTHYQYQETQYF
NA TRBJ1-1 NA TRBV12-3/TRBV12-4 TGTGCCAGCAGTTTAGTCAGGGACACTGAAGCTTTCTTT CASSLVRDTEAFF
NA TRBJ2-1 NA TRBV20-1 TGCAGTGCTCAGACCGGGATACTAGGCAATGAGCAGTTCTTC CSAQTGILGNEQFF
TRBD2 TRBJ2-1 NA TRBV7-2 TGTGCCAGCAGCTTAGTTAGCGGGGGGGCCACGTTCTATGAGCAGTTCTTC CASSLVSGGATFYEQFF
NA TRBJ1-2 NA TRBV7-9 TGTGCCAGCAGTAACCAGGGAGTTAATGGCTACACCTTC CASSNQGVNGYTF
TRBD2 TRBJ2-7 few TRBV10-2 TGCGCCACCAGGGAAGCGGGGGGACCTTACGAGCAGTACTTC CATREAGGPYEQYF
TRBD1 TRBJ2-7 few TRBV12-3/TRBV12-4 TGTGCCAGCCAGCGGGACAGGGGATACGAGCAGTACTTC CASQRDRGYEQYF
NA TRBJ2-7 few TRBV28 TGTGCCAGCAGTTTATTGGGGTTAACCTACGAGCAGTACTTC CASSLLGLTYEQYF
NA TRBJ2-3 few TRBV7-2 TGTGCCAGCAGCTTAGCCGGGTCGGCGGGGGCCCACACAGATACGCAGTATTTT CASSLAGSAGAHTDTQYF
TRBD2 TRBJ2-7 few TRBV10-3 TGTGCCATCAGTCCGGGACTAGCGGGCGGAAGACGAACCTACGAGCAGTACTTC CAISPGLAGGRRTYEQYF
TRBD1 TRBJ1-1 NA TRBV29-1 TGCAGCGCCAACAGGGGGGGAAAGAACACTGAAGCTTTCTTT CSANRGGKNTEAFF
NA TRBJ2-4 NA TRBV15 TGTGCCACCAGCAGAGATAAGCCGGGCCCGCGAGATTGGTTGGCCAAAAACATTCAGTACTTC CATSRDKPGPRDWLAKNIQYF
NA TRBJ2-6 NA TRBV20-1 TGCAGTGCTAGGCACAGGGAAAAGGTCTCTGGGGCCAACGTCCTGACTTTC CSARHREKVSGANVLTF
NA TRBJ2-7 NA TRBV29-1 TGCAGCGTTGATCAAGGGTCCGAGCAGTACTTC CSVDQGSEQYF
NA TRBJ2-3 once TRBV4-1 TGCGCCAGCAGCCAAGTTCGGTCCACAGATACGCAGTATTTT CASSQVRSTDTQYF
NA TRBJ2-7 NA TRBV5-1 TGCGCCAGCAGCTTGTTTAGCCCTTGGAGGGAGAAATCTAGCCAATTTGAAAACTCCTACGAGCAGTACTTC CASSLFSPWREKSSQFENSYEQYF
TRBD1 TRBJ2-7 NA TRBV6-2/TRBV6-3 TGTGCCAGCACTAAAGGACAGGGAGGCGAGCAGTACTTC CASTKGQGGEQYF
NA TRBJ2-1 NA TRBV6-5 TGTGCCAGCAGTTCCCCACAGGGTGCGCAGTTCTTC CASSSPQGAQFF
NA TRBJ2-5 NA TRBV9 TGTGCCAGCAGCGCGGGGGGACAGAGACAAGAGACCCAGTACTTC CASSAGGQRQETQYF
NA TRBJ1-4 once TRBV7-9 TGTGCCAGCAGCTCGTCGGGGGTGGGAGATGAAAAACTGTTTTTT CASSSSGVGDEKLFF
TRBD1 TRBJ2-1 few TRBV4-3 TGCGCCAGCAGCCAAGGAGTACAGGGGGTCAATGAGCAGTTCTTC CASSQGVQGVNEQFF
NA TRBJ2-1 NA TRBV11-2 TGTGCCAGCAGCTCCCCGTCGGGGGCCTCCTACAATGAGCAGTTCTTC CASSSPSGASYNEQFF